A single sample gave rise to the 26 T cell receptor beta chains below, sequenced in a study of glioma-infiltrating T cells after dendritic cell vaccination. Assay used: immunoSEQ multiplex PCR; TCRdb lists only in-frame clones, some missing. The sample includes 50,000 to 75,000 clones, 85% of them seen just once. Time point described: after dendritic cell vaccination, including at tumor progression/relapse. The sequencing here drew on blood, taken after dendritic cell vaccination. All receptors derive from a human donor with glioblastoma.

This chain uses TRBV5-6 with TRBJ1-4; D may be TRBD1 (5 bases). V was shortened by 4 bases and J by 8 bases, with 21 bases between the two germline ends. This CDR3 has 16 amino acids. Germline V gene sequence: CDR1 SGHDT, CDR2 YYEEEE. The CDR3, as DNA: TGTGCCAGCAGCCTTGGTGCGGGGCCCTTGGGGGAAAAACTGTTTTTT. Its translation: CASSLGAGPLGEKLFF.

CDR3 in DNA: TGTGCCAGCAGCGTAGGGATAGGGGATGGCGGGGAGCTGTTTTTT. Its translation: CASSVGIGDGGELFF. V and J are TRBV9 and TRBJ2-2, with D possibly matching TRBD1 (5 bases). Germline CDR1 reads SGDLS; CDR2 reads YYNGEE. V was shortened by 0 bases and J by 7 bases, with 13 bases between the two germline ends. The CDR3 has 15 residues.

This chain uses TRBV27 with TRBJ2-7, with TRBD1 as a possible D gene (6 bases). Trimming took 2 bases from V and 3 from J, leaving 8 bases between them. CDR1 MNHEY and CDR2 SMNVEV come from the germline V gene (reference sequence). CDR3 size: 13 residues. The chain's CDR3 is CASSLAGDYEQYF. The CDR3 DNA reads TGTGCCAGCAGTTTAGCAGGGGACTACGAGCAGTACTTC.

The V and J genes are TRBV9 and TRBJ2-5; D possibly corresponds to TRBD1 (5 bases). TRBJ2-7 explains the end of the DNA better; the J call may be wrong. This CDR3 is 15 amino acids long. CDR1 SGDLS and CDR2 YYNGEE come from the germline V gene. The CDR3 reads CASSVSAGKIYEQYF. For the CDR3, the DNA is TGTGCCAGCAGCGTAAGTGCAGGGAAGATCTACGAGCAGTACTTC.

This clone was seen once. The chain has TRBV6-5 and TRBJ1-5; TRBD1 agrees at 10 bases. Looked up from germline, CDR1 is MNHEY and CDR2 is SVGAGI. This CDR3 region has 14 residues. The V and J ends lost 6 bases and 9 bases, in that order; junction bases with no gene match: 8. CDR3 loop: CASRPWDRGRPQHF. The CDR3 DNA reads as TGTGCCAGCAGGCCCTGGGACAGGGGTCGGCCCCAGCATTTT.

This chain uses TRBV5-1 with TRBJ1-1; 7 bases align to TRBD1. The V segment lost 1 base and the J segment 0 bases; nucleotides outside the gene matches: 3. Germline V gene lookup returns CDR1 SGHRS and CDR2 YFSETQ. The CDR3 is 15 amino acids. In DNA form, the CDR3 reads TGCGCCAGCAGCTTGTTGGGACAGATGAACACTGAAGCTTTCTTT. Its protein is CASSLLGQMNTEAFF. Full variable domain (missing parts from reference TRBV5-1 and TRBJ1-1): KAGVTQTPRYLIKTRGQQVTLSCSPISGHRSVSWYQQTPGQGLQFLFEYFSETQRNKGNFPGRFSGRQFSNSRSEMNVSTLELGDSALYLCASSLLGQMNTEAFFGQGTRLTVV.

The chain employs TRBV5-4 and TRBJ2-1; TRBD2 matches 11 bases. This CDR3 is 16 amino acids long. The germline V gene encodes CDR1 SGHNT and CDR2 YYREEE (reference sequence). V trimming: 3 bases; J trimming: 7 bases; junction bases outside the gene matches: 9. In nucleotides, the CDR3 is TGTGCCAGCAGCTCGACGACTAGCGGGGAATCAAATGAGCAGTTCTTC. It codes for CASSSTTSGESNEQFF.

The chain joins TRBV30 to TRBJ1-5, with TRBD1 identical over 9 bases. This CDR3 region has 13 residues. J lost 10 bases, V lost 7 bases, and 11 bases had no gene match. The germline CDR1 and CDR2 sequences are GTSNPN and SVGIG (reference sequence). CDR3 bases: TGTGCCTCCTCAGGGACAGGGTATACACCCCAGCATTTT. Protein: CASSGTGYTPQHF.

This clone showed up just once. The CDR3 loop reads CASSQAVGQGYEQYF. The DNA for the CDR3 is TGCGCCAGCAGCCAAGCGGTAGGTCAGGGCTACGAGCAGTACTTC. The J gene is TRBJ2-7, the V gene TRBV4-3, with D tentatively TRBD1 (5 bases). Germline V CDR1 and CDR2: LGHNA, YSLEER. The CDR3 spans 15 residues. V was trimmed by 1 base and J by 3 bases, leaving 13 bases between them.

CDR3 DNA sequence: TGTGCCTGGTGGGGGGGGAGGGACCCGGAAAAACTGTTTTTT. Protein: CAWWGGRDPEKLFF. V is TRBV30 and J is TRBJ1-4; tentatively, D is TRBD1 (5 bases). There are 14 residues in the CDR3. Per germline, CDR1 GTSNPN and CDR2 SVGIG (reference sequence). With 5 bases removed from V and 8 bases from J, the gap between germline ends came to 18 bases. Together with reference TRBV30 and TRBJ1-4, the CDR3 gives the full variable domain: SQTIHQWPATLVQPVGSPLSLECTVEGTSNPNLYWYRQAAGRGLQLLFYSVGIGQISSEVPQNLSASRPQDRQFILSSKKLLLSDSGFYLCAWWGGRDPEKLFFGSGTQLSVL.

The chain carries TRBV27 and TRBJ1-2; TRBD1 agrees at 7 bases. V was pared by 6 bases and J by 5 bases, with 15 bases of the junction left unmatched. This CDR3 is 16 amino acids long. CDR1 is MNHEY and CDR2 is SMNVEV in the germline V gene (reference sequence). In DNA form, the CDR3 reads TGTGCCAGCAGCCAAATAAACAGGGGCGGAAGGTATGGCTACACCTTC. This codes for CASSQINRGGRYGYTF.

This clone has more than one count but fewer than ten. The rearrangement links TRBV14 to TRBJ2-7; 9 positions agree with TRBD1. V dropped 3 bases and J dropped 10; count of bases not matched to a gene: 7. The CDR3 spans 13 residues. Germline loops: CDR1 SGHDN, CDR2 FVKESK. The CDR3 sequence: CASSHMDRGPQYF. The CDR3 DNA reads TGTGCCAGCAGCCACATGGACAGGGGCCCCCAGTACTTC.

The chain joins TRBV7-9 to TRBJ1-1; possible D gene TRBD1, 6 bases. The CDR3 is 12 amino acids. The V and J ends lost 5 bases and 4 bases respectively, with 8 bases between them. Looked up from germline, CDR1 is SEHNR and CDR2 is FQNEAQ (reference sequence). CDR3 nucleotide sequence: TGTGCCAGCAGCCCAGGGGCCACTGAAGCTTTCTTT. Protein: CASSPGATEAFF.

The chain carries TRBV11-2 and TRBJ2-5; 7 bases are shared with TRBD2. With 4 bases clipped from V and 4 bases from J, the junction kept 12 bases outside the gene matches. The germline V gene encodes CDR1 SGHAT and CDR2 FQNNGV. This CDR3 is 16 amino acids long. CDR3 sequence reads: CASSSPPRGVGETQYF. In DNA form, the CDR3 reads TGTGCCAGCAGCTCCCCCCCTCGGGGGGTGGGAGAGACCCAGTACTTC.

This chain uses TRBV6-1 with TRBJ1-6; D is unresolved. Trimming left V 6 bases short and J 7 bases short, with 16 bases between. The CDR3 has 15 amino acids. The germline V gene encodes CDR1 MNHNS and CDR2 SASEGT. The CDR3 DNA is TGTGCCAGCAGGGCAAGGGCTGGAGGGAATTCACCCCTCCACTTT. Its translation: CASRARAGGNSPLHF.

The chain couples TRBV4-1 to TRBJ2-1; 9 nucleotides match TRBD2. Germline lookup yields CDR1 MGHRA and CDR2 YSYEKL. The CDR3 loop spans 16 amino acids. V shed 4 bases and J 5 bases; nucleotides not matched to a gene: 9. The CDR3, as DNA: TGCGCCAGCAGCCTACTTCCGGCGGGGGGGAACAATGAGCAGTTCTTC. Amino acid sequence: CASSLLPAGGNNEQFF.

The V and J genes are TRBV28 and TRBJ2-5, with 12 bases lining up with TRBD2. Germline CDR1 reads MDHEN; CDR2 reads SYDVKM. CDR3 size: 12 residues. With V trimmed by 8 bases and J by 10 bases, 5 bases remained unmatched. The CDR3 sequence is CASCPSGGVQYF. The CDR3 DNA reads as TGTGCCAGCTGTCCTAGCGGGGGGGTCCAGTACTTC.

This clone was counted only a few times. The chain combines TRBV7-3 with TRBJ2-3; TRBD2 agrees at 12 bases. The CDR3 loop spans 16 amino acids. J lost 0 bases, V lost 5 bases, and 3 bases had no gene match. Germline V gives CDR1 SGHTA, CDR2 FQGTGA. The CDR3 here is CASSRGLAGSTDTQYF. CDR3 bases: TGTGCCAGCAGCAGAGGACTAGCGGGGAGCACAGATACGCAGTATTTT.

In this sample, this clone turned up once. This chain uses TRBV13 with TRBJ2-5, with D possibly matching TRBD2 (6 bases). The CDR3 consists of 13 residues. The V and J ends lost 4 bases and 5 bases respectively, with 11 bases between them. Per germline, CDR1 PRHDT and CDR2 FYEKMQ (reference sequence). CDR3 bases: TGTGCCAGCAGCTCGGGGGAAGAGGAGACCCAGTACTTC. Translated: CASSSGEEETQYF.

V and J are TRBV6-5 and TRBJ1-1, with TRBD1 as a possible D gene (6 bases). Per the germline V gene, CDR1 is MNHEY and CDR2 is SVGAGI. The CDR3 has 12 residues. The ends were cut back, 7 bases at V and 3 bases at J, with 9 bases in the middle. The CDR3 here is CASMGAYTEAFF. The CDR3 region has the DNA TGTGCCAGCATGGGGGCGTACACTGAAGCTTTCTTT.

The V gene is TRBV7-2, the J gene TRBJ2-3; maybe TRBD2 (6 bases). Per germline, CDR1 SGHTA and CDR2 FQGNSA. V gave up 3 bases and J gave up 4 bases, with 17 bases separating them. The CDR3 extends over 16 amino acids. The CDR3 here is CASSFGTPRVPDTQYF. Written as DNA, the CDR3 is TGTGCCAGCAGCTTCGGGACTCCCCGGGTCCCAGATACGCAGTATTTT.

The chain joins TRBV9 to TRBJ2-1; D possibly corresponds to TRBD2 (6 bases). The germline V and J ends were trimmed by 5 bases and 6 bases, with 15 bases remaining between them. Germline V lookup: CDR1 SGDLS, CDR2 YYNGEE. The CDR3 contains 14 residues. The CDR3 DNA sequence: TGTGCCAGCAGTGGGGCCTCACTAGCCAATGAGCAGTTCTTC. It yields the protein CASSGASLANEQFF.

This sequence joins TRBV19 and TRBJ1-5; D remains unclear. Trimming pared 11 bases from V and 5 bases from J, leaving 10 bases between. Germline V lookup: CDR1 LNHDA, CDR2 SQIVND (reference sequence). This CDR3 spans 11 amino acids. The CDR3 DNA reads as TGTGCCCCTAAGTCCCATCAGCCCCAGCATTTT. It is translated as CAPKSHQPQHF.

V is TRBV7-2 and J is TRBJ1-6; TRBD1 agrees at 7 bases. The CDR3 is made up of 17 amino acids. The V gene end was trimmed by 11 bases and the J gene end by 1 base; junction bases not matched to a gene: 14. Germline assignment: CDR1 SGHTA and CDR2 FQGNSA. CDR3 loop: CAGRRDSDLSYNSPLHF. As DNA, the CDR3 is TGTGCCGGGAGACGGGACAGCGACCTATCCTATAATTCACCCCTCCACTTT.

The chain joins TRBV5-4 to TRBJ2-1; tentative D call: TRBD2 (5 bases). V lost 5 bases, J lost 7 bases, and 22 bases lay in between. The CDR3 loop spans 16 amino acids. Germline loops: CDR1 SGHNT, CDR2 YYREEE (reference sequence). CDR3 bases: TGTGCCAGCAGATCCCGTGGAGCGGCCTCCTGGAATGAGCAGTTCTTC. Its protein product is CASRSRGAASWNEQFF.

The chain has TRBV27 and TRBJ2-5; a possible D gene is TRBD2 (5 bases). The CDR3 runs 15 residues. The germline V gene encodes CDR1 MNHEY and CDR2 SMNVEV (reference sequence). The V end lost 6 bases, the J end lost 3 bases, and 17 bases lay between the germline ends. CDR3 sequence: CASSRTSRPEETQYF. The CDR3 DNA reads as TGTGCCAGCAGCCGGACTTCCCGACCCGAAGAGACCCAGTACTTC.